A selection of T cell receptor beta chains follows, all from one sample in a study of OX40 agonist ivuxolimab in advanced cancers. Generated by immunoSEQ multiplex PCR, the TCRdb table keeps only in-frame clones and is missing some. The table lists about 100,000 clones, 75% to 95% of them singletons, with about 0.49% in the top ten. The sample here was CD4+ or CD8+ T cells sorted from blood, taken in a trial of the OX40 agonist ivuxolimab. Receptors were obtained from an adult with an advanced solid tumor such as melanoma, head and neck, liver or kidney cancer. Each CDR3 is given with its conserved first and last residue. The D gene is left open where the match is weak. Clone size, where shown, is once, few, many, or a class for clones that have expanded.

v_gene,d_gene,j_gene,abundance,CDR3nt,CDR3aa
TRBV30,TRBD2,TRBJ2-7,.,TGTGCCTGGGGTACCCCCACAACTAGCGGGAGAACGGGGGAGCAGTACTTC,CAWGTPTTSGRTGEQYF
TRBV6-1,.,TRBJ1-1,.,TGTGCCAGCAGTGAAGTTGGACGGGACACTGAAGCTTTCTTT,CASSEVGRDTEAFF
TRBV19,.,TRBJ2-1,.,TGTGCCAGTAGTATCCGGACAGCCGGCTCCTACAATGAGCAGTTCTTC,CASSIRTAGSYNEQFF
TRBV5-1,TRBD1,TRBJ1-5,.,TGCGCCAGCAAGACAGGGGAGGGTAATCAGCCCCAGCATTTT,CASKTGEGNQPQHF
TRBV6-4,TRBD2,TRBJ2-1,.,TGTGCCAGCAGTCAAGGACTAGCGGGAGTAAGTGAGCAGTTCTTC,CASSQGLAGVSEQFF
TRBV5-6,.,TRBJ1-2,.,TGTGCCAGCAGCGTGGTGGGGGTTATAGGTAGCTATGGCTACACCTTC,CASSVVGVIGSYGYTF
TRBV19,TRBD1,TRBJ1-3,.,TGTGCCAGTAGTATAGGACAGGGACGCTCTGGAAACACCATATATTTT,CASSIGQGRSGNTIYF
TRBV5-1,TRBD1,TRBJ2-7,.,TGCGCCAGCAGTTTAGGACAGGGCCACGAGCAGTACTTC,CASSLGQGHEQYF
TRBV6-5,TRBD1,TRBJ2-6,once,TGTGCCAGCAGGCCCGGACAGGGGGCAACTACTTTC,CASRPGQGATTF
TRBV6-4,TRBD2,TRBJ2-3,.,TGTGCCAGCAGTGAATTTTGGAGCGGGAGGGCGGGAGATACGCAGTATTTT,CASSEFWSGRAGDTQYF
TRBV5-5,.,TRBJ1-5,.,TGTGCCAGCCGCCGAGGGCAGGACTCTAGCAATCAGCCCCAGCATTTT,CASRRGQDSSNQPQHF
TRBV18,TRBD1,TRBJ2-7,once,TGTGCCAGCTCACCCCTCGGACAGGGTCTCTACGAGCAGTACTTC,CASSPLGQGLYEQYF
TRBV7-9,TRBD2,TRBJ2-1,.,TGTGCCAGCAGCTTATATTTGGGCGGGAGCCTCTCCTACAATGAGCAGTTCTTC,CASSLYLGGSLSYNEQFF
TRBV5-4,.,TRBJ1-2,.,TGTGCCAGCAGCCCCGACTTGGGGAGTAACTATGGCTACACCTTC,CASSPDLGSNYGYTF
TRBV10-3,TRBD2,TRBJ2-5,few,TGTGCCATCAAGAGAGGGCAGGCGACTAGCGGGAGTCCTGAGACCCAGTACTTC,CAIKRGQATSGSPETQYF
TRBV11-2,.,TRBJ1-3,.,TGTGCCAGCAGCTTCCTCTCTGGAAACACCATATATTTT,CASSFLSGNTIYF
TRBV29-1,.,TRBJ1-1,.,TGCAGCGGCCTGGACAGCATGAACACTGAAGCTTTCTTT,CSGLDSMNTEAFF
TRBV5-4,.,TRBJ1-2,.,TGTGCCAGCAGCTTGCCAGGGGACTATGGCTACACCTTC,CASSLPGDYGYTF
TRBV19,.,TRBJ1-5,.,TGTGCCGGAGGGCGGGGGGCGCTGGGTCAGCCCCAGCATTTT,CAGGRGALGQPQHF
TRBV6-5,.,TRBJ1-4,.,TGTGCCAGCAGGGGGGATAATGAAAAACTGTTTTTT,CASRGDNEKLFF
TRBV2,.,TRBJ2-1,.,TGTGCCAGCAGTTCTCAGGCCAACAATGAGCAGTTCTTC,CASSSQANNEQFF
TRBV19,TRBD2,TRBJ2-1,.,TGTGCCAGTAGTCTAGCGGGAGGACCCTACAATGAGCAGTTCTTC,CASSLAGGPYNEQFF
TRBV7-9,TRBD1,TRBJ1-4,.,TGTGCCAGCAGCGATCGGACAGGGTTTGGCGCAACTAATGAAAAACTGTTTTTT,CASSDRTGFGATNEKLFF
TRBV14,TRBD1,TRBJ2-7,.,TGTGCCAGCAGCCAAGCCGGGACAGGGTTTTACGAGCAGTACTTC,CASSQAGTGFYEQYF
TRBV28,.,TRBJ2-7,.,TGTGCCAGCAGTTTACGAAGGGTGGGGGAGCAGTACTTC,CASSLRRVGEQYF
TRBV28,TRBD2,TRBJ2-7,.,TGTGCCAGCAGTGCCTCTAGCGGGAGGAGCTCCTACGAGCAGTACTTC,CASSASSGRSSYEQYF
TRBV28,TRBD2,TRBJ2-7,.,TGTGCCAGCAGTTCCCCCGGGACTAGCGGGAGCAAGGGTTACTACGAGCAGTACTTC,CASSSPGTSGSKGYYEQYF
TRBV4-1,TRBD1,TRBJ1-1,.,TGCGCCAGCAGCCAAGATTCCAACAGGGGATGGACTGAAGCTTTCTTT,CASSQDSNRGWTEAFF